A selection of T cell receptor beta chains follows, all from one sample in a study of T cells expressing NK-cell markers. Reanalyzing the 5' RACE reads, TCRdb keeps one entry per CDR3 protein, without DNA. The repertoire table contains fewer than 550,000 distinct CDR3 sequences. The sample consisted of blood T cells: a sorted CD56 or NKG2C T cell subset, CD4+ or CD8+ T cells, or bulk PBMC T cells (not recorded which). All receptors derive from a woman aged 45-60 years in good health. Each CDR3 is given with its conserved first and last residue.

j_call v_call cdr3_length cdr3_aa
TRBJ1-2 TRBV7-9 17 CASSFPGQGFLTEGYTF
TRBJ2-5 TRBV5-1 13 CASSLALGEAQYF
TRBJ2-3 TRBV20-1 15 CSAAGLAANTDTQYF
TRBJ1-2 TRBV6-1 16 CASSEAEGRANYGYTF
TRBJ1-1 TRBV7-6 16 CASSLARLGSYSEAFF
TRBJ2-1 TRBV20-1 19 CSARDTGTSGANSYNEQFF
TRBJ2-7 TRBV18 12 CASSPGLHEQYF
TRBJ2-3 TRBV5-4 14 CASSLGGFGDTQYF
TRBJ1-1 TRBV18 13 CASSPGRVGEAFF
TRBJ2-3 TRBV20-1 12 CSVREGIRTQYF
TRBJ2-3 TRBV7-9 14 CASSPGGSKDTQYF
TRBJ2-7 TRBV12-3/TRBV12-4 17 CASSFFGIRGLDYEQYF
TRBJ2-7 TRBV4-1 15 CASSQWGLLSYEQYF
TRBJ2-1 TRBV7-9 16 CASNPPGDSLYHEQFF
TRBJ2-1 TRBV4-1 13 CASTKMPSAEQFF
TRBJ2-1 TRBV7-2 15 CASSPGGAVYNEQFF
TRBJ2-1 TRBV7-3 13 CASSSPGRNEQFF
TRBJ2-7 TRBV27 15 CASRLTGTMAYEQYF
TRBJ2-4 TRBV29-1 15 CSVEEIAGGRDIQYF
TRBJ1-2 TRBV5-1 14 CASSLGPLGYGYTF
TRBJ2-5 TRBV3-1 15 CASSPGWGSVETQYF
TRBJ2-2 TRBV20-1 13 CSARALNTGELFF